This TCR beta chain came from a study of naive and memory T cell subsets. General study results and limits: RNA-based TCR counts may shift with T cell activation and differentiation. Over 95% of naive TCR sequences appeared only once after error correction, unlike memory subsets.

Germline V gene data show CDR1 as MDHEN and CDR2 as SYDVKM. The CDR3 runs to 13 residues. V lost 6 bases, J lost 4 bases, and 12 bases lay in between. In regard to this clonotype: The target antigen is unknown.

An equimolar mix of two oligonucleotides served as the beta constant-region primer for TRBC1 and TRBC2. The ligated cDNA underwent four PCR rounds using SP2 and nested alpha and beta constant-region primers. Ligation attached a single-stranded oligonucleotide with a 12-nucleotide UMI and the SP2 primer to the cDNA 3' end. Each CDR3 protein gets one entry after TCRdb re-called the UMI-ligation and nested PCR reads with MiXCR. The sample holds around 130,000 distinct CDR3 sequences, approximately 37% seen once. Cells stained for CD3, CD4, CD8, CD45RA and CD27 were sorted into four subsets. The chain is built from TRBV28 and TRBJ1-2, with a possible D match to TRBD1 (6 bases). This TCR was sampled from a human donor in good health. Sequencing input: central memory CD4+ T cells from blood. The CDR3 loop reads CASRSDRLYGYTF. CDR3 nucleotide sequence: TGTGCCAGCAGATCCGACAGGCTCTATGGCTACACCTTC.